What follows is one T cell receptor beta chain and its context. The sample is drawn from a study of technical replicates of blood from several donors. This CDR3 contains 16 residues. Trimming shortened V by 2 bases and J by 2 bases, and 13 bases separated the two germline ends. Per the germline V gene, CDR1 is MDHEN and CDR2 is SYDVKM. The repertoire was sequenced with immunoSEQ multiplex PCR; TCRdb's copy has only in-frame clones and lacks some. The table shows approximately 81,000 clones, with around 96% occurring only once. The V gene is TRBV28, the J gene TRBJ2-1; weak D call: TRBD1 (6 bases). Sequencing used T cells isolated from PBMCs. This clonotype originated in a human donor in good health. The CDR3 here is CASSLIMDSTYNEQFF. Written as DNA, the CDR3 is TGTGCCAGCAGTTTAATTATGGACAGCACCTACAATGAGCAGTTCTTC.